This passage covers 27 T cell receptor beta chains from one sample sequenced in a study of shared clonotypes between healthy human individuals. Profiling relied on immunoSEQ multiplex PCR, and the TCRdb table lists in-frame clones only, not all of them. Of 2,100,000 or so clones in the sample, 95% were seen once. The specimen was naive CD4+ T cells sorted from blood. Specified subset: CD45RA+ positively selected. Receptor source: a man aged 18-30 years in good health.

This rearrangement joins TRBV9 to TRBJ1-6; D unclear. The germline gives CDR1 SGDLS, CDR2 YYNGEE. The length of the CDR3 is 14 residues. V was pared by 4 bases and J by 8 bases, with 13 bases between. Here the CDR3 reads CASSLTKDHSPLHF. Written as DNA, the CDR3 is TGTGCCAGCAGCTTGACTAAAGACCATTCACCCCTCCACTTT. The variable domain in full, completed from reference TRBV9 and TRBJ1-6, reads DSGVTQTPKHLITATGQRVTLRCSPRSGDLSVYWYQQSLDQGLQFLIQYYNGEERAKGNILERFSAQQFPDLHSELNLSSLELGDSALYFCASSLTKDHSPLHFGNGTRLTVT.

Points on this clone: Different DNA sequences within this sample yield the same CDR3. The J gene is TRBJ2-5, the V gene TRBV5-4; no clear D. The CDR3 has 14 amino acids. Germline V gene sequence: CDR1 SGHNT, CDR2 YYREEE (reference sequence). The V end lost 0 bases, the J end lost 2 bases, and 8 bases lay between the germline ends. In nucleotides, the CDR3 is TGTGCCAGCAGCTTGGGTAGAGGTCAAGAGACCCAGTACTTC. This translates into CASSLGRGQETQYF.

CDR3 nucleotide sequence: TGCGCCAGCAGCTTAGAGGGACAGATAAACACTGAAGCTTTCTTT. Amino acids: CASSLEGQINTEAFF. This chain uses TRBV5-1 with TRBJ1-1; 7 positions match TRBD1. The CDR3 is 15 residues long. Trimming cost V 2 bases and J 2 bases; bases outside gene matches: 6. Germline assignment: CDR1 SGHRS and CDR2 YFSETQ.

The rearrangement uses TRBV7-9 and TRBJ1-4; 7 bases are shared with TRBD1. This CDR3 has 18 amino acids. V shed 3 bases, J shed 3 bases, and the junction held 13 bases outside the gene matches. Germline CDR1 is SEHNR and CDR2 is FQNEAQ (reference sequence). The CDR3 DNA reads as TGTGCCAGCAGCTTGGGACAGTTGACAGGGCGGGCTAATGAAAAACTGTTTTTT. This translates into CASSLGQLTGRANEKLFF.

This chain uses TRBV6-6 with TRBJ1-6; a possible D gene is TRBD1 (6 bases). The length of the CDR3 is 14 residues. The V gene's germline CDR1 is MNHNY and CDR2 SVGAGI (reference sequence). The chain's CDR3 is CAHRQDVYNSPLHF. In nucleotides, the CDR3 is TGTGCTCACAGACAGGACGTCTATAATTCACCCCTCCACTTT.

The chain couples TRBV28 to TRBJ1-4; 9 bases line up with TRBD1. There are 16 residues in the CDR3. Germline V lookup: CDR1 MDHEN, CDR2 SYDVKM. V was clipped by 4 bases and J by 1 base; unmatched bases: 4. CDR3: CASSSTGGVTNEKLFF. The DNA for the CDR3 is TGTGCCAGCAGTTCGACAGGGGGAGTAACTAATGAAAAACTGTTTTTT. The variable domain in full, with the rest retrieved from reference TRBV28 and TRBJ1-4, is DVKVTQSSRYLVKRTGEKVFLECVQDMDHENMFWYRQDPGLGLRLIYFSYDVKMKEKGDIPEGYSVSREKKERFSLILESASTNQTSMYLCASSSTGGVTNEKLFFGSGTQLSVL.

CDR3 region: CASSRQARGYGYTF. The CDR3 bases are TGTGCCAGCAGTCGTCAGGCGCGGGGTTATGGCTACACCTTC. The genes are TRBV6-5 and TRBJ1-2, with unresolved D. The germline V gene has CDR1 MNHEY and CDR2 SVGAGI. V was pared by 5 bases and J by 5 bases, with 15 bases between. This CDR3 comprises 14 residues.

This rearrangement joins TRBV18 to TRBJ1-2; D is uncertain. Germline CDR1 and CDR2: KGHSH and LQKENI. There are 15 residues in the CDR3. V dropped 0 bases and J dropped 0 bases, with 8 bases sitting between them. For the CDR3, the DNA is TGTGCCAGCTCACCACCGGCGGAATCTAACTATGGCTACACCTTC. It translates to CASSPPAESNYGYTF.

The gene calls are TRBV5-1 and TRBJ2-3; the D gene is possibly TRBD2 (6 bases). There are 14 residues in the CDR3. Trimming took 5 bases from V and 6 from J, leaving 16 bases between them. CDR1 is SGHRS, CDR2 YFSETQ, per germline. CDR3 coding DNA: TGCGCCAGCAGGATGGCGGGGCTTCGGGATACGCAGTATTTT. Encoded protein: CASRMAGLRDTQYF.

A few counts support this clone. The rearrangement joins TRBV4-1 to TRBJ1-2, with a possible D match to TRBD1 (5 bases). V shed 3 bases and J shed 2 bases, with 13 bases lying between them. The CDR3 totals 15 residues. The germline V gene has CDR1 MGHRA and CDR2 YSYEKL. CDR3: CASSQAGTVNYGYTF. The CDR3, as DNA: TGCGCCAGCAGCCAGGCCGGGACGGTGAACTATGGCTACACCTTC.

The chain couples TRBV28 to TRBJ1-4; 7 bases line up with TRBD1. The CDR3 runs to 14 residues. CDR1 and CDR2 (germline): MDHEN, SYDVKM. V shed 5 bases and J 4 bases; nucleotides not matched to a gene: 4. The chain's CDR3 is CASSMSGGNEKLFF. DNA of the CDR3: TGTGCCAGCAGTATGTCAGGGGGTAATGAAAAACTGTTTTTT.

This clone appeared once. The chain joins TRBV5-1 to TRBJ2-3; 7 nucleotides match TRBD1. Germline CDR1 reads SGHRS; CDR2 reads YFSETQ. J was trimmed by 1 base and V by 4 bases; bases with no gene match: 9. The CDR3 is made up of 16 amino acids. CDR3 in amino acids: CASSPRQGGGTDTQYF. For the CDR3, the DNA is TGCGCCAGCAGCCCTAGACAGGGTGGTGGCACAGATACGCAGTATTTT.

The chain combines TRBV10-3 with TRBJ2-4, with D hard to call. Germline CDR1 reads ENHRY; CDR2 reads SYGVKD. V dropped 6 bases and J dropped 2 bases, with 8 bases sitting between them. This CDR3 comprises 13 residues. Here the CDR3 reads CAIREGPKNIQYF. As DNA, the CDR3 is TGTGCCATCAGGGAAGGTCCCAAAAACATTCAGTACTTC.

The CDR3 reads CASSLEWEANAGGYTF. CDR3 sequence (DNA): TGCGCCAGCAGCTTGGAGTGGGAGGCAAATGCGGGTGGCTACACCTTC. V usage is TRBV5-1 and J usage is TRBJ1-2; no clear D gene. The V end lost 0 bases, the J end lost 7 bases, and 19 bases lay between the germline ends. The CDR3 extends over 16 amino acids. Germline V lookup: CDR1 SGHRS, CDR2 YFSETQ.

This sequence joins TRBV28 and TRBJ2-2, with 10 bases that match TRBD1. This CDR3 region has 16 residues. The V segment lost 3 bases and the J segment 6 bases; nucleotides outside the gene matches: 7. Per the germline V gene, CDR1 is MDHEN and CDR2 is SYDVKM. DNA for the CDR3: TGTGCCAGCAGTTTTCGGACAGGGGGTTCCGCCGGGGAGCTGTTTTTT. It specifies CASSFRTGGSAGELFF.

The CDR3: CASRRDSTNQPQHF. The DNA for the CDR3 is TGTGCCAGCAGGAGAGACAGCACCAATCAGCCCCAGCATTTT. The chain carries TRBV28 and TRBJ1-5; tentatively, D is TRBD1 (5 bases). V lost 6 bases and J 3 bases, leaving 12 bases between the germline ends. CDR1 is MDHEN, CDR2 SYDVKM, per germline. The CDR3 covers 14 residues.

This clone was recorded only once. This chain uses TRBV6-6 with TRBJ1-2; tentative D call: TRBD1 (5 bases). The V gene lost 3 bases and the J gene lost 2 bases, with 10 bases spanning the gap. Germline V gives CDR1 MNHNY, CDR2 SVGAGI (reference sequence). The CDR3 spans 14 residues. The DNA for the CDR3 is TGTGCCAGCAGTTATAGACAGACCAACTATGGCTACACCTTC. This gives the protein CASSYRQTNYGYTF.

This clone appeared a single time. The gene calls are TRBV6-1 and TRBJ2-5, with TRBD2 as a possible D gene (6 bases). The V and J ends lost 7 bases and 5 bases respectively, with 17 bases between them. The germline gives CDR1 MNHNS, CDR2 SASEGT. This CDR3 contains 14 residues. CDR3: CASKPGGVPETQYF. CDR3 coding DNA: TGTGCCAGCAAACCAGGAGGGGTCCCGGAGACCCAGTACTTC.

The CDR3 here is CASSFSPDRDNSPLHF. In DNA, the CDR3 is TGTGCCAGCAGCTTCTCCCCGGACAGGGATAATTCACCCCTCCACTTT. The chain links TRBV5-4 to TRBJ1-6, with TRBD1 matching 8 bases. The V gene end was trimmed by 2 bases and the J gene end by 5 bases; junction bases not matched to a gene: 6. Germline V gene lookup returns CDR1 SGHNT and CDR2 YYREEE (reference sequence). CDR3 length equals 16 residues.

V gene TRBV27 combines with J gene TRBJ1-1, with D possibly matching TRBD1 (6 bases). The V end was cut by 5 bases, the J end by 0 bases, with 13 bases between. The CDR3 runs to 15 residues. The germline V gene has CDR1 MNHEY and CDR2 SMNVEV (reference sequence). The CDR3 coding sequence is TGTGCCAGCAGTCCGATACAGGGAATGAACACTGAAGCTTTCTTT. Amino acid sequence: CASSPIQGMNTEAFF.

The DNA for the CDR3 is TGTGCCAGCAGCTTGGCCTTTGGGCCGGGAGACTACAATGAGCAGTTCTTC. Its protein is CASSLAFGPGDYNEQFF. V is TRBV11-3 and J is TRBJ2-1; maybe TRBD2 (6 bases). CDR1 SGHNT and CDR2 YENEEA come from the germline V gene. V dropped 3 bases and J dropped 3 bases, with 18 bases sitting between them. The CDR3 length is 17 residues.

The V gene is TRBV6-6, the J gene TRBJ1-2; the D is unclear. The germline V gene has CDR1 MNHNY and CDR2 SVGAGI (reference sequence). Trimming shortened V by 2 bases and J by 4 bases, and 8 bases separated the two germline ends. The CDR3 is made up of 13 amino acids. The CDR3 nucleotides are TGTGCCAGCAGTTACGGTGCTCCCTATGGCTACACCTTC. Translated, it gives CASSYGAPYGYTF.

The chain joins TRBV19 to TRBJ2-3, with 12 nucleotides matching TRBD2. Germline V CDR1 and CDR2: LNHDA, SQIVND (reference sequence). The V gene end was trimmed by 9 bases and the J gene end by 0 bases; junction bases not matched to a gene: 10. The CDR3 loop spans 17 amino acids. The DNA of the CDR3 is TGTGCCAGCAAGACTAGCGGGAGTCCGCGGAGCACAGATACGCAGTATTTT. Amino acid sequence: CASKTSGSPRSTDTQYF.

The CDR3 DNA sequence: TGTGCCAGCAGTGCCGCAGGGGCTAGGAACACTGAAGCTTTCTTT. As protein: CASSAAGARNTEAFF. The chain uses TRBV27 and TRBJ1-1; a possible D gene is TRBD1 (6 bases). With 5 bases removed from V and 1 base from J, the gap between germline ends came to 14 bases. Per the germline V gene, CDR1 is MNHEY and CDR2 is SMNVEV (reference sequence). The CDR3 covers 15 residues.

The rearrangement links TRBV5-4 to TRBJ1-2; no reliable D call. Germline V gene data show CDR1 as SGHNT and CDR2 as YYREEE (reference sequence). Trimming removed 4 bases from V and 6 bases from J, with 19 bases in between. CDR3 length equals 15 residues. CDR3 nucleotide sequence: TGTGCCAGCAGCCCCGGCACTCCGGGTGTCGATGGCTACACCTTC. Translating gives CASSPGTPGVDGYTF.

CDR3 protein: CAISESSAQPQHF. The CDR3 DNA reads TGTGCCATCAGTGAGTCATCGGCTCAGCCCCAGCATTTT. The rearrangement joins TRBV10-3 to TRBJ1-5; D is uncertain. Trimming cost V 0 bases and J 6 bases, with 6 bases left between them. Germline CDR1 reads ENHRY; CDR2 reads SYGVKD. This CDR3 spans 13 amino acids.

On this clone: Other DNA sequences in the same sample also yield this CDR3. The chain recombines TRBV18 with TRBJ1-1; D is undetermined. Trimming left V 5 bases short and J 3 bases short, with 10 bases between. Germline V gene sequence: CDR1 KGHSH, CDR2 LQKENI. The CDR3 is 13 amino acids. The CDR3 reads CASSTNRDTEAFF. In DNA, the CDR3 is TGTGCCAGCTCAACGAACAGAGACACTGAAGCTTTCTTT.